These T cell receptor beta chains were read from a single sample in a study of cytomegalovirus exposure and HLA in healthy donors. This table comes from immunoSEQ multiplex PCR, and its TCRdb copy is limited to in-frame clones, with some not included. The table lists just over 200,000 clones. The sequenced sample consisted of PBMCs. The origin of the receptors is a girl aged 2 to 9 in good health and CMV-seropositive. Each CDR3 is given with its conserved first and last residue. The order of the fields is D gene, J gene, V gene, CDR3 protein, CDR3 DNA. D genes are given only for firm matches.

d_gene: .; j_gene: TRBJ1-1; v_gene: TRBV5-6; CDR3aa: CASSLVGTINTEAFF; CDR3nt: TGTGCCAGCAGCTTGGTTGGGACAATAAACACTGAAGCTTTCTTT
d_gene: .; j_gene: TRBJ2-1; v_gene: TRBV7-3; CDR3aa: CASSLHRATYNEQFF; CDR3nt: TGTGCCAGCAGCTTACATCGCGCTACCTACAATGAGCAGTTCTTC
d_gene: .; j_gene: TRBJ1-5; v_gene: TRBV28; CDR3aa: CASRSGIVGNQPQHF; CDR3nt: TGTGCCAGCCGTTCGGGGATCGTAGGCAATCAGCCCCAGCATTTT
d_gene: TRBD2; j_gene: TRBJ2-7; v_gene: TRBV19; CDR3aa: CASSRDRAGASWEQYF; CDR3nt: TGTGCCAGTAGTAGGGATCGAGCGGGAGCCTCGTGGGAGCAGTACTTC
d_gene: .; j_gene: TRBJ2-7; v_gene: TRBV2; CDR3aa: CASSELYEQYF; CDR3nt: TGTGCCAGCAGTGAATTATACGAGCAGTACTTC
d_gene: .; j_gene: TRBJ2-5; v_gene: TRBV27; CDR3aa: CASRAGETQYF; CDR3nt: TGTGCCAGCAGGGCAGGAGAGACCCAGTACTTC
d_gene: TRBD1; j_gene: TRBJ2-3; v_gene: TRBV29-1; CDR3aa: CSVRPGTGVDTQYF; CDR3nt: TGCAGCGTTCGTCCCGGGACAGGGGTGGATACGCAGTATTTT
d_gene: .; j_gene: TRBJ2-7; v_gene: TRBV18; CDR3aa: CASSPPRENEQYF; CDR3nt: TGTGCCAGCTCACCACCCCGGGAGAACGAGCAGTACTTC
d_gene: TRBD2; j_gene: TRBJ2-3; v_gene: TRBV28; CDR3aa: CASSSPSGRGSDTQYF; CDR3nt: TGTGCCAGCAGTAGCCCTAGCGGGAGGGGATCAGATACGCAGTATTTT
d_gene: TRBD1; j_gene: TRBJ1-5; v_gene: TRBV10-3; CDR3aa: CAISGSHRGSGQPQHF; CDR3nt: TGTGCCATCAGTGGATCCCACAGGGGCTCGGGCCAGCCCCAGCATTTT
d_gene: TRBD2; j_gene: TRBJ2-5; v_gene: TRBV7-8; CDR3aa: CASSLASGRVETQYF; CDR3nt: TGTGCCAGCAGCTTAGCGAGCGGGAGGGTGGAGACCCAGTACTTC
d_gene: .; j_gene: TRBJ1-5; v_gene: TRBV19; CDR3aa: CASSIDVQRGQPQHF; CDR3nt: TGTGCCAGTAGTATAGATGTTCAAAGGGGTCAGCCCCAGCATTTT
d_gene: .; j_gene: TRBJ1-3; v_gene: TRBV5-5; CDR3aa: CASSPGTNPRSGNTIYF; CDR3nt: TGTGCCAGCAGCCCGGGGACAAACCCTCGCTCTGGAAACACCATATATTTT
d_gene: .; j_gene: TRBJ2-1; v_gene: TRBV7-6; CDR3aa: CASHSGSSYNEQFF; CDR3nt: TGTGCCAGCCATTCGGGAAGCTCCTACAATGAGCAGTTCTTC
d_gene: TRBD2; j_gene: TRBJ2-1; v_gene: TRBV5-6; CDR3aa: CANRTGETSGNEQFF; CDR3nt: TGTGCCAACCGTACGGGGGAGACTAGCGGGAATGAGCAGTTCTTC
d_gene: .; j_gene: TRBJ1-1; v_gene: TRBV11-3; CDR3aa: CASSFGQGRSENTEAFF; CDR3nt: TGTGCCAGCAGCTTCGGCCAGGGGCGCTCGGAGAACACTGAAGCTTTCTTT
d_gene: .; j_gene: TRBJ2-3; v_gene: TRBV28; CDR3aa: CASSLEHPTDTQYF; CDR3nt: TGTGCCAGCAGTTTAGAACATCCCACAGATACGCAGTATTTT
d_gene: .; j_gene: TRBJ2-7; v_gene: TRBV10-2; CDR3aa: CASSEFPGHYEQYF; CDR3nt: TGCGCCAGCAGTGAGTTTCCAGGCCACTACGAGCAGTACTTC
d_gene: .; j_gene: TRBJ1-4; v_gene: TRBV4-2; CDR3aa: CASSQQLWGGDEKLFF; CDR3nt: TGTGCCAGCAGCCAGCAACTATGGGGGGGGGACGAAAAACTGTTTTTT
d_gene: .; j_gene: TRBJ2-2; v_gene: TRBV19; CDR3aa: CASSLLQETGELFF; CDR3nt: TGTGCCAGTAGTCTTTTACAGGAAACCGGGGAGCTGTTTTTT
d_gene: TRBD1; j_gene: TRBJ1-5; v_gene: TRBV2; CDR3aa: CASGDTGVSYNQPQHF; CDR3nt: TGTGCCAGCGGAGATACAGGGGTTAGTTATAATCAGCCCCAGCATTTT
d_gene: .; j_gene: TRBJ1-6; v_gene: TRBV7-9; CDR3aa: CATKSSYNSPLHF; CDR3nt: TGTGCCACCAAGAGCTCCTATAATTCACCCCTCCACTTT
d_gene: TRBD2; j_gene: TRBJ2-1; v_gene: TRBV9; CDR3aa: CASSVPTSGSLGEQFF; CDR3nt: TGTGCCAGCAGCGTACCCACTAGCGGGAGTTTGGGTGAGCAGTTCTTC
d_gene: .; j_gene: TRBJ1-1; v_gene: TRBV28; CDR3aa: CASSPGAGAVNTEAFF; CDR3nt: TGTGCCAGCAGTCCTGGGGCGGGGGCGGTGAACACTGAAGCTTTCTTT
d_gene: TRBD1; j_gene: TRBJ2-7; v_gene: TRBV5-1; CDR3aa: CASSAITGGSYEQYF; CDR3nt: TGCGCCAGCAGCGCCATTACAGGGGGCTCCTACGAGCAGTACTTC
d_gene: TRBD2; j_gene: TRBJ2-5; v_gene: TRBV5-1; CDR3aa: CASRREGGLAGGRETQYF; CDR3nt: TGCGCCAGCAGACGAGAGGGAGGGCTCGCGGGAGGGCGAGAGACCCAGTACTTC
d_gene: .; j_gene: TRBJ2-2; v_gene: TRBV10-3; CDR3aa: CAISESTGTDTGELFF; CDR3nt: TGTGCCATCAGTGAGTCCACCGGGACTGACACCGGGGAGCTGTTTTTT
d_gene: .; j_gene: TRBJ2-1; v_gene: TRBV6-6; CDR3aa: CATQIHSYPYNEQFF; CDR3nt: TGTGCCACCCAAATCCACTCCTATCCCTACAATGAGCAGTTCTTC
d_gene: TRBD1; j_gene: TRBJ2-4; v_gene: TRBV5-1; CDR3aa: CASSNRGTGNIQYF; CDR3nt: TGCGCCAGCAGCAACAGGGGAACGGGAAACATTCAGTACTTC
d_gene: TRBD2; j_gene: TRBJ2-2; v_gene: TRBV28; CDR3aa: CASSLIAGVTGELFF; CDR3nt: TGTGCCAGCAGTTTGATAGCGGGAGTCACCGGGGAGCTGTTTTTT
d_gene: TRBD2; j_gene: TRBJ2-7; v_gene: TRBV7-6; CDR3aa: CASSSLAGPLVEQYF; CDR3nt: TGTGCCAGCAGCTCCCTAGCGGGGCCGTTAGTCGAGCAGTACTTC
d_gene: TRBD1; j_gene: TRBJ1-2; v_gene: TRBV4-1; CDR3aa: CASSQGDTGVGYGYTF; CDR3nt: TGCGCCAGCAGCCAAGGAGATACAGGGGTAGGGTATGGCTACACCTTC
d_gene: TRBD2; j_gene: TRBJ2-3; v_gene: TRBV7-8; CDR3aa: CASSYTDLVAGGPHTQYF; CDR3nt: TGTGCCAGCAGCTACACAGACCTCGTAGCGGGAGGGCCACATACGCAGTATTTT
d_gene: TRBD1; j_gene: TRBJ1-4; v_gene: TRBV5-8; CDR3aa: CASSLRDRHLFF; CDR3nt: TGTGCCAGCAGCTTGAGGGACAGACATCTGTTTTTT
d_gene: TRBD1; j_gene: TRBJ2-1; v_gene: TRBV6-4; CDR3aa: CASSDGAGGGDEQFF; CDR3nt: TGTGCCAGCAGTGACGGAGCAGGGGGCGGTGATGAGCAGTTCTTC